The 10 T cell receptor beta chains presented below share a single source sample, sequenced in a study of siplizumab effects on memory and regulatory T cells. Assay used: immunoSEQ multiplex PCR; TCRdb lists only in-frame clones, some missing. The data hold more than 85,000 clones, with 92% observed a single time. The sequenced material came from CD4+ T cells sorted from blood. The receptors come from a human donor in good health.

This clone appeared a single time. This chain connects TRBV25-1 to TRBJ1-2; a weak D match, TRBD1 (6 bases). V shed 5 bases and J shed 3 bases, with 10 bases lying between them. CDR3 size: 13 residues. In germline, CDR1 is MGHDK, CDR2 SYGVNS. CDR3 in amino acids: CASSRGQHYGYTF. For the CDR3, the DNA is TGTGCCAGCAGTCGCGGACAGCACTATGGCTACACCTTC.

The CDR3 here is CASSLDGGTGLFYEQYF. DNA for the CDR3: TGTGCCAGCAGCTTAGATGGGGGCACGGGGCTTTTCTACGAGCAGTACTTC. This chain connects TRBV11-2 to TRBJ2-7; perhaps TRBD1 as D (6 bases). The CDR3 extends over 17 amino acids. Germline CDR1 is SGHAT and CDR2 is FQNNGV. V was trimmed by 0 bases and J by 3 bases, leaving 18 bases between them.

This chain joins TRBV6-6 and TRBJ2-7; D assignment may be TRBD1 or TRBD2 (6 bases each). This CDR3 has 13 residues. V shed 8 bases and J shed 3 bases, with 14 bases lying between them. Germline loops: CDR1 MNHNY, CDR2 SVGAGI (reference sequence). The CDR3 DNA reads TGTGCCAGCCGCAACGGGGGCGGCTACGAGCAGTACTTC. Translated, it gives CASRNGGGYEQYF.

The rearrangement joins TRBV19 to TRBJ2-4, with TRBD1 identical over 9 bases. The CDR3 consists of 16 residues. Germline V CDR1 and CDR2: LNHDA, SQIVND (reference sequence). J lost 1 base, V lost 2 bases, and 3 bases had no gene match. The CDR3 DNA reads TGTGCCAGTAGTATAACAGGGGGCCGTGCCAAAAACATTCAGTACTTC. Protein product: CASSITGGRAKNIQYF. Filled out from reference TRBV19 and TRBJ2-4, the complete variable domain reads DGGITQSPKYLFRKEGQNVTLSCEQNLNHDAMYWYRQDPGQGLRLIYYSQIVNDFQKGDIAEGYSVSREKKESFPLTVTSAQKNPTAFYLCASSITGGRAKNIQYFGAGTRLSVL.

The rearrangement links TRBV7-3 to TRBJ2-3, with D tentatively TRBD1 (6 bases). Looked up from germline, CDR1 is SGHTA and CDR2 is FQGTGA. The CDR3 has 13 residues. V gave up 6 bases and J gave up 1 base, with 8 bases separating them. The CDR3 bases are TGTGCCAGCAGGGGGGCTGGCACAGATACGCAGTATTTT. This codes for CASRGAGTDTQYF.

V usage is TRBV11-2 and J usage is TRBJ2-3; TRBD2 matches 12 bases. Trimming removed 1 base from V and 2 bases from J; junction bases left unmatched: 7. This CDR3 contains 18 residues. Germline-derived CDR1 and CDR2 are SGHAT and FQNNGV. The CDR3 spells CASSLGLAGVQYTDTQYF. The CDR3 region has the DNA TGTGCCAGCAGCTTAGGACTAGCGGGGGTCCAGTACACAGATACGCAGTATTTT. Full variable domain (missing parts from reference TRBV11-2 and TRBJ2-3): EAGVAQSPRYKIIEKRQSVAFWCNPISGHATLYWYQQILGQGPKLLIQFQNNGVVDDSQLPKDRFSAERLKGVDSTLKIQPAKLEDSAVYLCASSLGLAGVQYTDTQYFGPGTRLTVL.

The chain employs TRBV7-2 and TRBJ2-7; 8 bases align to TRBD2. Germline CDR1 SGHTA, CDR2 FQGNSA. V was clipped by 5 bases and J by 4 bases; unmatched bases: 10. The CDR3 length is 15 residues. The CDR3 region has the DNA TGTGCCAGCAGCCCGCCCCGACTAGCGAAGTACGAGCAGTACTTC. Translated: CASSPPRLAKYEQYF.

This clone was observed once. The V call is TRBV28, the J call TRBJ1-2; a possible D gene is TRBD1 (6 bases). The germline V gene encodes CDR1 MDHEN and CDR2 SYDVKM. The length of the CDR3 is 14 residues. The V end was cut by 1 base, the J end by 4 bases, with 10 bases between. DNA of the CDR3: TGTGCCAGCAGTTTATCGGGGGCGGCCTATGGCTACACCTTC. Amino acids: CASSLSGAAYGYTF.

J is TRBJ2-1 and V is TRBV14; D is unclear. CDR1 and CDR2 (germline): SGHDN, FVKESK. This CDR3 has 15 amino acids. V lost 4 bases and J lost 0, with 10 bases in between. The CDR3 loop is CASSPRLSSYNEQFF. The CDR3 DNA sequence: TGTGCCAGCAGCCCTCGACTGAGCTCCTACAATGAGCAGTTCTTC.

The sample holds a few counts of this clone. Here the CDR3 reads CASSASGHEKLFF. CDR3 nucleotides: TGTGCCAGCAGCGCGTCAGGACATGAAAAACTGTTTTTT. The chain uses TRBV9 and TRBJ1-4; unclear D gene. Trimming left V 3 bases short and J 6 bases short, with 9 bases between. This CDR3 comprises 13 residues. Germline CDR1 SGDLS, CDR2 YYNGEE. Full variable domain (rest looked up from reference TRBV9 and TRBJ1-4): DSGVTQTPKHLITATGQRVTLRCSPRSGDLSVYWYQQSLDQGLQFLIQYYNGEERAKGNILERFSAQQFPDLHSELNLSSLELGDSALYFCASSASGHEKLFFGSGTQLSVL.